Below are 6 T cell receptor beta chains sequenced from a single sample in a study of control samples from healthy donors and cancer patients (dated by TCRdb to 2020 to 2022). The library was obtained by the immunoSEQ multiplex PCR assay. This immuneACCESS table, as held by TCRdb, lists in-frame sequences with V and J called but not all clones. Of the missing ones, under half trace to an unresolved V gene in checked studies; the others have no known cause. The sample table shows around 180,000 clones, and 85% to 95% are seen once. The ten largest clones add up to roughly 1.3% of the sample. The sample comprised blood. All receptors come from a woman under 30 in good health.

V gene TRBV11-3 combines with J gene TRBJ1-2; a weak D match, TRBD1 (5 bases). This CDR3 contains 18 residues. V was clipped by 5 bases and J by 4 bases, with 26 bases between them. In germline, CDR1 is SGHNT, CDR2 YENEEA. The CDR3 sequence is CASSQKLTGTGDVYGYTF. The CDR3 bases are TGTGCCAGCAGCCAGAAATTAACCGGGACGGGGGATGTCTATGGCTACACCTTC. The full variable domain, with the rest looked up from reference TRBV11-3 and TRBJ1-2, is EAGVVQSPRYKIIEKKQPVAFWCNPISGHNTLYWYLQNLGQGPELLIRYENEEAVDDSQLPKDRFSAERLKGVDSTLKIQPAELGDSAVYLCASSQKLTGTGDVYGYTFGSGTRLTVV.

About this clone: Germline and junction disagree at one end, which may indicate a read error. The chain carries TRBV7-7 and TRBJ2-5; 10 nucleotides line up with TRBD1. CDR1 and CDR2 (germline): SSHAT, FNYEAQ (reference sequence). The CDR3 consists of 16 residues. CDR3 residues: CASSLRARDRGETQYF. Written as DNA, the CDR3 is TGTGCTAGCAGCTTACGTGCTAGGGACAGGGGAGAGACCCAGTACTTC.

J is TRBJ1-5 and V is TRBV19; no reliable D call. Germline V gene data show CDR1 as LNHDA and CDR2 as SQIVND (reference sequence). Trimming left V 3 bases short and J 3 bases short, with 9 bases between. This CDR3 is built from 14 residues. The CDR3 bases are TGTGCCAGTAGTATCGGCAGAAACAATCAGCCCCAGCATTTT. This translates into CASSIGRNNQPQHF. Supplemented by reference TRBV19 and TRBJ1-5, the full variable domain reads DGGITQSPKYLFRKEGQNVTLSCEQNLNHDAMYWYRQDPGQGLRLIYYSQIVNDFQKGDIAEGYSVSREKKESFPLTVTSAQKNPTAFYLCASSIGRNNQPQHFGDGTRLSIL.

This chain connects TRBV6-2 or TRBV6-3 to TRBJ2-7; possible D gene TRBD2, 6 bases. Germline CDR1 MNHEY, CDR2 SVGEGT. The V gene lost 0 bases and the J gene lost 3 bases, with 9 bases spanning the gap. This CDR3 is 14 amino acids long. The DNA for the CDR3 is TGTGCCAGCAGTTACTCGACTAGGGTCTACGAGCAGTACTTC. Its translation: CASSYSTRVYEQYF.

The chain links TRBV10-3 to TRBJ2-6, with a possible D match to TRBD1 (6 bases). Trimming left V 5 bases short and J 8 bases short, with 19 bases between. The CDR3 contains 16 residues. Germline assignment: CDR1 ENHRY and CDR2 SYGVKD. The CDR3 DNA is TGTGCCATCAGTAATGGGGGCCCCTCTGGACCCAACGTCCTGACTTTC. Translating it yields CAISNGGPSGPNVLTF.

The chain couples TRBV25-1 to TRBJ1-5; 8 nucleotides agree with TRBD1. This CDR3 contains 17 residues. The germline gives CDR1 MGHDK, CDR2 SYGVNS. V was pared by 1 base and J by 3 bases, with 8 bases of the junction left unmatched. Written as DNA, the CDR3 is TGTGCCAGCAGTGAATCTAAGGGGACAGGCAACAATCAGCCCCAGCATTTT. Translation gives CASSESKGTGNNQPQHF.